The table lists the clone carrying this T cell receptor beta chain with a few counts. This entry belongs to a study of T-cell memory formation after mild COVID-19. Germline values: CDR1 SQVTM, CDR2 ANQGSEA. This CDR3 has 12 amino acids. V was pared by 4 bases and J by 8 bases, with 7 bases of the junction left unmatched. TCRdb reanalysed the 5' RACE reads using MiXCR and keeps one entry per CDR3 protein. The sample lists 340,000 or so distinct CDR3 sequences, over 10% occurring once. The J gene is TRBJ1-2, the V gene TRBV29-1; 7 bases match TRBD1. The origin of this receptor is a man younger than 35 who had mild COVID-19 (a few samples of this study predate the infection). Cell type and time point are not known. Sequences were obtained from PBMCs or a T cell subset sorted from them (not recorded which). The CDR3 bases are TGCAGCGTTGTCAGGGGGGGCTCGGGCTACACCTTC. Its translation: CSVVRGGSGYTF.